This TCR beta chain is drawn from a study of cytomegalovirus exposure and HLA in healthy donors. Whole-study results and caveats: It was reported that the classifier diagnosed cytomegalovirus status with high specificity and sensitivity in both the original and validation cohorts. A later analysis linked a missense DCLRE1C variant to TCR beta V- and J-gene trimming.

The PCR employed 60 Vbeta primers together with 13 Jbeta primers. Generated by immunoSEQ multiplex PCR, the TCRdb table keeps only in-frame clones and is missing some. The sample consists of roughly 230,000 clones, approximately 78% of them appearing once. Comment on this clone: Antigen specificity is unknown.

The receptor was isolated from a boy between 5 and 17 years old in good health and CMV-seronegative. Sequencing input: PBMCs.

CDR3: CATSRDQRRGHGYTF. The CDR3 bases are TGTGCCACCAGCAGAGATCAAAGGCGGGGGCATGGCTACACCTTC. V is TRBV15 and J is TRBJ1-2; D is perhaps TRBD1 (6 bases). Trimming removed 0 bases from V and 6 bases from J, with 14 bases in between. This CDR3 has 15 amino acids. Per the germline V gene, CDR1 is LNHNV and CDR2 is YYDKDF (reference sequence).